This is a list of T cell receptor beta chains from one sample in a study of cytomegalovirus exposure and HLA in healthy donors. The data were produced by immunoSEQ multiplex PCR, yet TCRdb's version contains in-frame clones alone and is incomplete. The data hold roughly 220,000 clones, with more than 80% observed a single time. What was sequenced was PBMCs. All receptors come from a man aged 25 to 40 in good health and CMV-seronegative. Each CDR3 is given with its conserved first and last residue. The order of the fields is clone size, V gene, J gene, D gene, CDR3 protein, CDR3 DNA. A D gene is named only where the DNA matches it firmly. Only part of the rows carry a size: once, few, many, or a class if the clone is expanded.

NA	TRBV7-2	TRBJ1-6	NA	CASSFRTPSPLHF	TGTGCCAGCAGCTTCCGGACACCTTCACCCCTCCACTTT
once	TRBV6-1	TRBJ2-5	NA	CASSERFPRQETQYF	TGTGCCAGCAGTGAGCGTTTCCCGAGGCAAGAGACCCAGTACTTC
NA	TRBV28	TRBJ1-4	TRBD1	CASSLVLGQSNEKLFF	TGTGCCAGCAGTTTAGTCCTGGGACAGTCAAATGAAAAACTGTTTTTT
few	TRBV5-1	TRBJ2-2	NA	CASSFRMAGSDTGELFF	TGCGCCAGCAGCTTTAGGATGGCGGGGTCGGACACCGGGGAGCTGTTTTTT
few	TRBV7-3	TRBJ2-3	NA	CASSPSRGGGSTDTQYF	TGTGCCAGCAGCCCCTCGAGGGGGGGAGGGAGCACAGATACGCAGTATTTT
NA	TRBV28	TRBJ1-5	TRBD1	CASSSRDRDNQPQHF	TGTGCCAGCAGTTCCCGGGACAGGGACAATCAGCCCCAGCATTTT
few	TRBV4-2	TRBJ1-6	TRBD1	CASSQDLGDRGSPLHF	TGTGCCAGCAGCCAAGATCTAGGGGACAGGGGGTCACCCCTCCACTTT
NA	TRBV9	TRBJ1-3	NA	CASSVMSGSGNTIYF	TGTGCCAGCAGCGTCATGTCAGGCTCTGGAAACACCATATATTTT
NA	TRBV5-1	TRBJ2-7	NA	CASSLDREVGYEQYF	TGCGCCAGCAGCTTGGATAGGGAGGTCGGCTACGAGCAGTACTTC
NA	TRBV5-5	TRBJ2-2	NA	CASSYGGELFF	TGTGCCAGCAGCTACGGCGGGGAGCTGTTTTTT
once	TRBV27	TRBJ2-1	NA	CASSPSYNEQFF	TGTGCCAGCAGTCCTTCCTACAATGAGCAGTTCTTC
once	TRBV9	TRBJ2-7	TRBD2	CASSVAGGRDDEQYF	TGTGCCAGCAGCGTAGCGGGGGGGCGTGACGACGAGCAGTACTTC
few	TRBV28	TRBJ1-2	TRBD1	CASSFRTGGYYGYTF	TGTGCCAGCAGTTTCCGGACAGGGGGCTACTATGGCTACACCTTC
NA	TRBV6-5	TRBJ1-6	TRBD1	CASSFGTGRYSSPLHF	TGTGCCAGCAGTTTCGGGACAGGGAGGTATAGTTCACCCCTCCACTTT
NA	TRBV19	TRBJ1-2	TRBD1	CASRRSVQGGGGYTF	TGTGCCAGTAGAAGATCCGTACAGGGGGGTGGTGGCTACACCTTC
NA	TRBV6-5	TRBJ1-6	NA	CASSYSGGNSPLHF	TGTGCCAGCAGTTACTCGGGGGGTAATTCACCCCTCCACTTT
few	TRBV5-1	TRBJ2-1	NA	CASSLDLRAGSYNEQFF	TGCGCCAGCAGCTTGGATCTCAGGGCGGGGTCCTACAATGAGCAGTTCTTC
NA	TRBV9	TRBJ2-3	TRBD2	CASSVDVLAAGWDTQYF	TGTGCCAGCAGCGTAGATGTTCTAGCGGCGGGATGGGATACGCAGTATTTT
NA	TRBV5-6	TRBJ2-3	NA	CASGGSEWGTDTQYF	TGTGCCAGCGGCGGTAGCGAGTGGGGCACAGATACGCAGTATTTT
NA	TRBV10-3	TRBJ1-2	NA	CAISKETAYGYTF	TGTGCCATCAGTAAGGAGACAGCCTATGGCTACACCTTC
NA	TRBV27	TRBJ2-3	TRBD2	CASSSLAGEFDTQYF	TGTGCCAGCAGTTCTCTAGCGGGGGAATTTGATACGCAGTATTTT
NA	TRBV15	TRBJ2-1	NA	CATSSAAVTYNEQFF	TGTGCCACCAGCTCCGCGGCAGTTACCTACAATGAGCAGTTCTTC
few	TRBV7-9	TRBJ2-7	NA	CASSLSGIYEQYF	TGTGCCAGCAGCCTCTCAGGGATTTACGAGCAGTACTTC
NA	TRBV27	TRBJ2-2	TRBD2	CASNWGGGAETGELFF	TGTGCCAGCAATTGGGGCGGGGGGGCGGAGACCGGGGAGCTGTTTTTT
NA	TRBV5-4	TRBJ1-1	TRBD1	CASSPRGPDTEAFF	TGTGCCAGCAGCCCCAGGGGGCCGGACACTGAAGCTTTCTTT
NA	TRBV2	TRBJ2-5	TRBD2	CASSTRTSGGETQYF	TGTGCCAGCAGTACAAGGACTAGCGGGGGAGAGACCCAGTACTTC
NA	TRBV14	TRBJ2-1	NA	CASSQVWQGEQFF	TGTGCCAGCAGCCAAGTGTGGCAGGGAGAGCAGTTCTTC
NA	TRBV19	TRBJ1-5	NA	CASSKRQDYNQPQHF	TGTGCCAGTAGTAAACGACAGGATTACAATCAGCCCCAGCATTTT
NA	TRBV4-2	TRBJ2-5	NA	CASSQGEAAVETQYF	TGTGCCAGCAGCCAAGGGGAGGCAGCAGTGGAGACCCAGTACTTC
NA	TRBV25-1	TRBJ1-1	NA	CASTRNTEAFF	TGTGCCAGCACCCGGAACACTGAAGCTTTCTTT
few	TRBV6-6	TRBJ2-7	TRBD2	CASSSGMTSGGEQYF	TGTGCCAGCAGTTCCGGGATGACTAGCGGTGGCGAGCAGTACTTC
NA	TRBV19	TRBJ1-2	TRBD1	CASSISRGQGHYGYTF	TGTGCCAGTAGTATTTCGAGGGGACAGGGCCACTATGGCTACACCTTC
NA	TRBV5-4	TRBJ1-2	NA	CASSLAGTYGYTF	TGTGCCAGCAGCTTGGCAGGAACCTATGGCTACACCTTC